This TCR beta chain was retrieved from a study of shared clonotypes between healthy human individuals (dated by TCRdb to the early 2020s). Study-level background: The cohort comprised two women and a few men aged 18 to 49 years. For each donor, CD4 naive and CD4 memory were each run on three plates, CD8 naive on two plates, and CD8 memory on one plate. To estimate repertoire size and how much clonotypes are shared between individuals, the study performed deep sequencing of blood TCR repertoires from 4 to 6 healthy adults. To increase sequencing depth and limit assay-specific biases, different laboratories used diverse techniques to prepare libraries and sequence TCR repertoires. Per donor, leukapheresis produced somewhere between about 0.9 and 9 billion PBMCs. Beyond this particular receptor, the publication reports: Rarefaction of sorted-subset datasets indicated incomplete sequencing despite the large sequencing depth. Larger estimated clonotype richness was generally found for naive subsets than for memory subsets. The small number of donors limited the genetic and exposure-history diversity represented. Sampling was restricted to blood, and TCR repertoires in tissue are likely to differ from TCR repertoires in blood. Higher generation probabilities were observed for clonotypes shared by all four sorted-subset donors than for non-shared clonotypes. Across a few donors, approximately 5% of naive CD4, over 3% of naive CD8, about 2.3% of memory CD4, and over 0.35% of memory CD8 clonotypes were shared. Based on pairwise subsampling, the degree of clonotype sharing among donors was expected to be affected by sequencing depth.

Using the deep immunoSEQ assay, TCR CDR3 regions were amplified from genomic DNA by multiplex PCR. Extracted genomic DNA from each cell subset was spread evenly across all wells of several immunoSEQ 96-well plates, with each plate serving as a replicate. For sorted subsets, approximately 190 ng of genomic DNA, equivalent to 25,000 to 30,000 T cell genomes, went into each replicate PCR. Purified libraries were quantified with a Qubit 3.0 fluorometer, sized on a Bioanalyzer 2100, and re-quantified with the KAPA Library Quantification kit. A separate single-read 150-cycle Illumina NextSeq 550 flow cell was used to sequence each immunoSEQ 96-well plate. The source study handled its data this way. The immunoSEQ output contained only junctional sequences without quality scores, so filtering could not match that applied to full-length reads. To assign V/J genes and CDR3, sequences were annotated against IMGT germline references using PyIR, a Python wrapper for IgBLAST v1.9. Reads were filtered out if the reads had weak V/J assignments (E-value above 1e-6), no CDR3, stop codons, out-of-frame junctions, or ambiguous translated residues. A V3J clonotype was defined by an identical inferred V gene, J gene, and CDR3 amino acid sequence. Percentage overlap between repertoires was calculated by dividing the number of shared unique clonotypes by the size of the smaller repertoire. Three approaches were used to assess repertoire richness: RTK rarefaction, the Chao1 estimator, and Recon v2.1 estimates of unobserved clonotypes. Generation probabilities were computed with OLGA for all TCRbeta clonotypes obtained by the gDNA method from several donors. As stored in TCRdb, this immuneACCESS dataset retains in-frame rearrangements with V and J assigned. A fraction of the clones does not appear; measured against another copy, unresolved V genes explain less than half of the discrepancy, and the remainder lacks a known reason. That table furnishes V, J and clone size, whereas the DNA furnished D and trimming. A total of roughly 410,000 clones appear in this sample, 90% to 98% of them only once. Together, the top ten hold approximately 0.32% of the sample.

Including cysteine and phenylalanine, the CDR3 has 14 amino acids. Just the 42-base CDR3 DNA is kept, in frame starting at base 1. The germline V gene provides CDR1 MDHEN and CDR2 SYDVKM. The V and J ends are trimmed by 6 bases and 2 bases, leaving 14 bases between them. Healthy HIV-negative adults with no recently reported acute infections or vaccinations were included as donors. Every donor was a Caucasian adult living in Nashville, Tennessee, USA. The CD8 memory samples were a combination of magnetically selected CD45RO+ cells and CCR7-negative CD45RA+ effector memory (TemRA) cells. Blood was collected by leukapheresis, and PBMCs were isolated by Ficoll-Histopaque density gradient centrifugation and then cryopreserved in liquid nitrogen vapor phase. Analytical flow cytometry was used to check the purity and quantity of every magnetically sorted T cell population. Each sorted fraction had its genomic DNA isolated and then quantified by UV absorbance on a Nanodrop 2000c.

This clone has just one count. No antigen is known for it. Nothing much larger sits one base from this clone, and base qualities are not available. This clonotype was sampled from a man younger than 45 in good health. The receptor chain draws on TRBV28 and TRBJ2-7; matching of 6 bases hints at TRBD2 as the D gene. The sequenced sample was memory CD8+ T cells sorted from blood. The cell subset or site label, read with the paper, signifies: CD45RO+ cells pooled with CCR7-negative TemRA cells. Here the CDR3 is given as CASSSGTFPYEQYF. In nucleotide form, the sequence is TGTGCCAGCAGCTCCGGGACTTTCCCCTACGAGCAGTACTTC.